This T cell receptor (beta chain) was captured by sequencing in a study of OX40 agonist ivuxolimab in advanced cancers. Germline CDR1 reads LGHNT; CDR2 reads FRNRAP. This CDR3 has 14 residues. Trimming removed 3 bases at V and 10 bases at J, with 16 bases between. The method was immunoSEQ multiplex PCR; TCRdb's version includes in-frame clones alone and lacks a portion of them. The sample holds about 26,000 clones, more than 70% seen once. V gene TRBV12-5 combines with J gene TRBJ2-1; D is undetermined. This clonotype was obtained from an adult with an advanced solid tumor such as melanoma, head and neck, liver or kidney cancer. Sequenced here: CD4+ or CD8+ T cells sorted from blood, sampled in a trial of the OX40 agonist ivuxolimab. The CDR3 is CASGFNIFGQEQFF. Written as DNA, the CDR3 is TGTGCTAGTGGTTTTAATATATTTGGGCAGGAGCAGTTCTTC.